The 8 T cell receptor beta chains below all came from one sample that was sequenced in a study of human T cells and chemical hapten exposure. TCRdb called the RACE reads again in MiXCR, with one record for every CDR3 protein. The sample holds 120,000 or so distinct CDR3 sequences, roughly 15% seen once. The time point: patch test 1, 2 weeks after DPC sensitization. The treatment was: therapeutic diphenylcyclopropenone sensitization with weekly scalp DPC. The sequencing used whole blood, collected in connection with sensitization to the hapten diphenylcyclopropenone (DPC). These receptors came from a young man with alopecia areata. Some clones in this sample may be carry-over from other donors' samples.

This clonotype was counted between two and nine times. This chain joins TRBV4-3 and TRBJ2-5; 8 bases are shared with TRBD1. Germline values: CDR1 LGHNA, CDR2 YSLEER. CDR3 length: 15 residues. The trim removed 1 base at V and 4 bases at J, leaving 5 bases unmatched. CDR3 nucleotide sequence: TGCGCCAGCAGCCAAGGGGCAGGGGGCACAGAGACCCAGTACTTC. Protein sequence: CASSQGAGGTETQYF.

This chain uses TRBV2 with TRBJ2-1; 7 nucleotides match TRBD2. The CDR3 covers 15 residues. CDR1 is SNHLY and CDR2 is FYNNEI in the germline V gene. The ends lost 6 bases at V and 5 bases at J; junction bases unmatched: 10. CDR3 loop: CASSLRGRGNNEQFF. DNA for the CDR3: TGTGCCAGCAGCCTGCGGGGGAGGGGCAACAATGAGCAGTTCTTC.

The chain combines TRBV6-2 or TRBV6-3 with TRBJ1-6, with TRBD1 as a possible D gene (5 bases). Germline loops: CDR1 MNHEY, CDR2 SVGEGT. There are 13 residues in the CDR3. V was clipped by 6 bases and J by 8 bases, with 11 bases between them. CDR3 sequence (DNA): TGTGCCAGCAGCCGGGGGATAGATTCACCCCTCCACTTT. It yields the protein CASSRGIDSPLHF.

The DNA of the CDR3 is TGCGCCAGCAGCCTTAGACGTAGGAAACTTCCCTACGAGCAGTACGTC. Translating gives CASSLRRRKLPYEQYV. The rearrangement uses TRBV4-1 and TRBJ2-7; no definite D call. Trimming stripped 4 bases from V and 2 bases from J, with 18 bases between. The germline V gene has CDR1 MGHRA and CDR2 YSYEKL. The CDR3 sequence is 16 residues long.

This chain joins TRBV7-3 and TRBJ1-1, with 10 bases identical to TRBD1. Trimming cost V 2 bases and J 8 bases; bases outside gene matches: 5. The germline CDR1 and CDR2 sequences are SGHTA and FQGTGA. The CDR3 has 14 residues. CDR3 DNA: TGTGCCAGCAGCTTATCCCCGGGACAGGGGGAAGCTTTCTTT. Translated: CASSLSPGQGEAFF.

This clonotype was found a few times. This chain links TRBV7-9 with TRBJ1-4, with D perhaps TRBD1 (6 bases). Trimming stripped 5 bases from V and 15 bases from J, with 16 bases between. CDR3 size: 12 residues. CDR1 and CDR2 from the germline V gene are SEHNR and FQNEAQ (reference sequence). The CDR3 DNA reads as TGTGCCAGCAGCCCGACGGGGGGCCGGTTGTTTTTT. Amino acids: CASSPTGGRLFF.

The J gene is TRBJ1-6, the V gene TRBV9; D remains ambiguous. The germline V gene encodes CDR1 SGDLS and CDR2 YYNGEE. CDR3 length: 15 residues. Between the trimmed V and J ends, which lost 0 bases and 4 bases, there was a span of 8 bases. CDR3 residues: CASSVGSAYNSPLHF. The CDR3 bases are TGTGCCAGCAGCGTAGGATCGGCATATAATTCACCCCTCCACTTT.

This sequence joins TRBV18 and TRBJ2-1; D possibly corresponds to TRBD1 (7 bases). The ends were cut back, 2 bases at V and 15 bases at J, with 14 bases in the middle. Germline V lookup: CDR1 KGHSH, CDR2 LQKENI. The CDR3 consists of 12 residues. The CDR3 region is CASSPARQGLFF. DNA of the CDR3: TGTGCCAGCTCACCAGCTAGACAGGGACTGTTCTTC.